This TCR beta chain was profiled in a study of blood T cell repertoires in COVID-19. This clone was counted only a few times. Symptom resolution, clearance, or two negative PCRs marked donors in Cohort 3 as recovered. The germline V gene has CDR1 KGHSH and CDR2 LQKENI. The ends were cut back, 1 base at V and 2 bases at J, with 9 bases in the middle. The CDR3 has 14 amino acids. Repertoires were generated with immunoSEQ multiplex PCR, while TCRdb's copy carries only in-frame clones and drops some. The sample lists fewer than 200,000 clones; almost 80% were seen once. The V gene is TRBV18, the J gene TRBJ2-7, with D possibly TRBD2 on 5 matching bases. This clonotype was obtained from a woman between 50 and 59 years old who had recovered from COVID-19. The sequencing sample was made of PBMCs or T cells enriched from blood (not recorded which). In DNA form, the CDR3 reads TGTGCCAGCTCACCACTAGCGCACGCCTACGAGCAGTACTTC. It translates to CASSPLAHAYEQYF.